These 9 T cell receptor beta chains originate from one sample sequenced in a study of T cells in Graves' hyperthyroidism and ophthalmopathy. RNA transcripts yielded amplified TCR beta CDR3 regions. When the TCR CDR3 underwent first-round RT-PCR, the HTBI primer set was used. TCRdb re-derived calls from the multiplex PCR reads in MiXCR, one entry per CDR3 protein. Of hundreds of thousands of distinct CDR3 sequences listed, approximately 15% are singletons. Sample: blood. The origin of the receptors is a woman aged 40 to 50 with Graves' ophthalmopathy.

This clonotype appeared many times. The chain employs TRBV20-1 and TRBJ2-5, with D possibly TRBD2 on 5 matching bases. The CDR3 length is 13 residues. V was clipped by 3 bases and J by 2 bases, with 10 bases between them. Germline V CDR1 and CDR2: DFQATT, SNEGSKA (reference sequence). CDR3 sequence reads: CSASGKSQETQYF. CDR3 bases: TGCAGTGCTAGCGGGAAGTCGCAAGAGACCCAGTACTTC.

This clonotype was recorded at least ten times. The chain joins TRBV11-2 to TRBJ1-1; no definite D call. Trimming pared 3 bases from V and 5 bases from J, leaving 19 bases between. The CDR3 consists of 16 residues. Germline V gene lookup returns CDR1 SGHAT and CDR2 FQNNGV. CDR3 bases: TGTGCCAGCAGCTTGGAGGGTGGAGGGCTGGGAACTGAAGCTTTCTTT. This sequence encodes CASSLEGGGLGTEAFF.

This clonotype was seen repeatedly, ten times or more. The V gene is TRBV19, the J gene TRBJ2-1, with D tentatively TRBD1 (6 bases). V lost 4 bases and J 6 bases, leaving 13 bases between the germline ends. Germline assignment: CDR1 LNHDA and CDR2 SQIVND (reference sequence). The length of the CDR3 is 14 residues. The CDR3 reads CASSTRTARNEQFF. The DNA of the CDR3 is TGTGCCAGTAGTACCCGGACAGCCCGCAATGAGCAGTTCTTC.

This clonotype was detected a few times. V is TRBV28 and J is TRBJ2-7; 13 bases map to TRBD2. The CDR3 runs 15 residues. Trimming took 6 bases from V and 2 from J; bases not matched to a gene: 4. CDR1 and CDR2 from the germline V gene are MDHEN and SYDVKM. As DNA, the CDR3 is TGTGCCAGCAGGACGGGACTAGCGGGACCCTACGAGCAGTACTTC. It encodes CASRTGLAGPYEQYF.

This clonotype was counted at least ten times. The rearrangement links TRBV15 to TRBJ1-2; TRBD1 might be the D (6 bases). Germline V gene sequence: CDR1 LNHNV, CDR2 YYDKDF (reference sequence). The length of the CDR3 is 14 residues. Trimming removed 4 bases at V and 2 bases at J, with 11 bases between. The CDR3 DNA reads TGTGCCACCAGCAACCAAGGACAGAACTATGGCTACACCTTC. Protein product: CATSNQGQNYGYTF.

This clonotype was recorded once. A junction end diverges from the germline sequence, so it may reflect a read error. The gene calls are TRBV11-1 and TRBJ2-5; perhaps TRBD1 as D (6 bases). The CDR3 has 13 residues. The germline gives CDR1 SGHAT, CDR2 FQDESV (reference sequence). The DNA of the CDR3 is TGTGCCGGCAGTTCGGACAGACGAGAGACCCAGTACTTC. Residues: CAGSSDRRETQYF. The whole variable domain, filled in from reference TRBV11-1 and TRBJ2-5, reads EAEVAQSPRYKITEKSQAVAFWCDPISGHATLYWYRQILGQGPELLVQFQDESVVDDSQLPKDRFSAERLKGVDSTLKIQPAELGDSAMYLCAGSSDRRETQYFGPGTRLLVL.

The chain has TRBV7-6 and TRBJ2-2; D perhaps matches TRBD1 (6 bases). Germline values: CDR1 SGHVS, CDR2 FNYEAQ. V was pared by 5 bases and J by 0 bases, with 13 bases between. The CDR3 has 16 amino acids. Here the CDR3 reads CASSARQVANTGELFF. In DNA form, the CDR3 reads TGTGCCAGCAGCGCCCGACAGGTCGCGAACACCGGGGAGCTGTTTTTT.

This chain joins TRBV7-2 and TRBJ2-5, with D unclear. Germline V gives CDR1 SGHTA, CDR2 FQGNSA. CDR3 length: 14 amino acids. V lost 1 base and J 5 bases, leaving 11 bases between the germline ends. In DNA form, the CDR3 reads TGTGCCAGCAGCTTAGAGCTATCCCCGGAGACCCAGTACTTC. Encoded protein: CASSLELSPETQYF.

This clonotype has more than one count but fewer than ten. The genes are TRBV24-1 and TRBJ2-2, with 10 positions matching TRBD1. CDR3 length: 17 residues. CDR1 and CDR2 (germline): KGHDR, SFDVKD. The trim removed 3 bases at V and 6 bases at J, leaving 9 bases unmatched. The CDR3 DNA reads TGTGCCACCAGTGATCCGACAGGGGGCGGAAGACCCGGGGAGCTGTTTTTT. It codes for CATSDPTGGGRPGELFF.